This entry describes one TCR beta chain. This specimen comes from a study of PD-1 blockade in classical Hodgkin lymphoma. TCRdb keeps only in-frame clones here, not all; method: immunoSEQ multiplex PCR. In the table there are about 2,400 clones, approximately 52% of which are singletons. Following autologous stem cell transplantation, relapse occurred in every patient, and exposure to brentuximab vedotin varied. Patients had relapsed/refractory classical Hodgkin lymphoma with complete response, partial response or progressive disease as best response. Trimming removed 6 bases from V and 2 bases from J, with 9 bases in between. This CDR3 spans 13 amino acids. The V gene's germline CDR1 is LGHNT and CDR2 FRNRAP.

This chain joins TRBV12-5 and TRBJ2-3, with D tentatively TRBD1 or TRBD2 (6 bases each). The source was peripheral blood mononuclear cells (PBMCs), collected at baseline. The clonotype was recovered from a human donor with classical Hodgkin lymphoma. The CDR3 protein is CASGPGATDTQYF. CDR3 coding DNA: TGTGCTAGTGGGCCGGGGGCCACAGATACGCAGTATTTT.